One and the same sample provided the 13 T cell receptor beta chains below, sequenced in a study of cytomegalovirus exposure and HLA in healthy donors. Primers included in the PCR were 60 Vbeta and 13 Jbeta primers. Assay: immunoSEQ multiplex PCR; the TCRdb copy retains only in-frame clones and omits some. The sample includes 120,000 to 150,000 clones, 70% to 85% of them seen just once. Material: PBMCs. The receptors were gathered from a woman between 40 and 50 years old in good health and CMV-seronegative.

The V gene is TRBV4-2, the J gene TRBJ2-5, with D perhaps TRBD1 (6 bases). The J call may not be correct, given that the DNA end is closer to TRBJ2-7. CDR1 and CDR2 (germline): LGHNA, YNFKEQ. This CDR3 has 15 residues. CDR3 sequence reads: CASSQDPGTTYEQYF. The CDR3 nucleotides read TGTGCCAGCAGCCAAGATCCTGGGACAACCTACGAGCAGTACTTC.

The rearrangement links TRBV28 to TRBJ1-2; D unclear. CDR1 is MDHEN, CDR2 SYDVKM, per germline. The CDR3 contains 15 residues. With 2 bases removed from V and 0 bases from J, the gap between germline ends came to 10 bases. CDR3 loop: CASSLTGSSNYGYTF. In DNA form, the CDR3 reads TGTGCCAGCAGTTTAACCGGGTCCTCTAACTATGGCTACACCTTC.

The chain uses TRBV2 and TRBJ2-4; D is ambiguous. The germline V gene encodes CDR1 SNHLY and CDR2 FYNNEI. V dropped 10 bases and J dropped 0 bases, with 16 bases sitting between them. The CDR3 has 15 amino acids. In DNA, the CDR3 is TGTGCCACCACCCAGGATAGGCTAGCCAAAAACATTCAGTACTTC. Its protein is CATTQDRLAKNIQYF. Using reference TRBV2 and TRBJ2-4 for the parts outside the CDR3, the full variable domain is EPEVTQTPSHQVTQMGQEVILRCVPISNHLYFYWYRQILGQKVEFLVSFYNNEISEKSEIFDDQFSVERPDGSNFTLKIRSTKLEDSAMYFCATTQDRLAKNIQYFGAGTRLSVL.

This chain joins TRBV2 and TRBJ2-1; 7 nucleotides align to TRBD2. The germline gives CDR1 SNHLY, CDR2 FYNNEI. The CDR3 consists of 15 residues. Trimming cost V 6 bases and J 1 base; bases outside gene matches: 6. CDR3 DNA: TGTGCCAGCAGGGCTAGCGGAGGATCCTACAATGAGCAGTTCTTC. Translating gives CASRASGGSYNEQFF.

This chain joins TRBV28 and TRBJ1-1; D remains ambiguous. The CDR3 spans 14 residues. The V gene's germline CDR1 is MDHEN and CDR2 SYDVKM. Deletions cut 7 bases from V and 0 bases from J, with 12 bases between. The CDR3 is CASTLSLMNTEAFF. Written as DNA, the CDR3 is TGTGCCAGCACTTTGAGTCTCATGAACACTGAAGCTTTCTTT.

V gene TRBV18 combines with J gene TRBJ2-6; maybe TRBD1 (5 bases). Germline V gives CDR1 KGHSH, CDR2 LQKENI. The CDR3 length is 15 residues. Trimming removed 4 bases at V and 1 base at J, with 8 bases between. CDR3: CASSRTGSGANVLTF. The CDR3 region has the DNA TGTGCCAGCTCACGAACAGGTTCTGGGGCCAACGTCCTGACTTTC.

V and J are TRBV4-3 and TRBJ1-1, with D tentatively TRBD1 (5 bases). Trimming stripped 4 bases from V and 0 bases from J, with 12 bases between. The CDR3 contains 15 residues. Germline V CDR1 and CDR2: LGHNA, YSLEER. The DNA for the CDR3 is TGCGCCAGCAGCCGGACGACAGTTATGAACACTGAAGCTTTCTTT. Amino acid sequence: CASSRTTVMNTEAFF.

J is TRBJ2-7 and V is TRBV10-3; 7 bases match TRBD1. V gave up 3 bases and J gave up 7 bases; unmatched junction bases: 6. CDR1 is ENHRY and CDR2 is SYGVKD in the germline V gene. There are 13 residues in the CDR3. CDR3 coding DNA: TGTGCCATCAGTGAATACAGGGGTAGAGAGCAGTACTTC. This codes for CAISEYRGREQYF.

The chain carries TRBV19 and TRBJ2-7, with 7 bases that match TRBD2. This CDR3 comprises 13 residues. V was clipped by 3 bases and J by 2 bases; unmatched bases: 1. Per germline, CDR1 LNHDA and CDR2 SQIVND (reference sequence). The CDR3 is CASSMGRAYEQYF. In nucleotides, the CDR3 is TGTGCCAGTAGTATGGGGAGGGCCTACGAGCAGTACTTC.

This clone was counted once. The chain is built from TRBV28 and TRBJ2-5; the D gene is possibly TRBD2 (6 bases). Germline V gene data show CDR1 as MDHEN and CDR2 as SYDVKM. The CDR3 is made up of 15 amino acids. V was trimmed by 9 bases and J by 2 bases, leaving 19 bases between them. The CDR3 is CASRWGGHRQETQYF. CDR3 coding DNA: TGTGCCAGTAGGTGGGGAGGCCACCGACAAGAGACCCAGTACTTC.

This clone was observed a few times. This chain links TRBV7-8 with TRBJ2-7; perhaps TRBD1 as D (5 bases). CDR3 length equals 14 residues. Germline CDR1 and CDR2: SGHVS and FQNEAQ. V shed 5 bases and J shed 4 bases, with 15 bases lying between them. Written as DNA, the CDR3 is TGTGCCAGCAGCCCCGGGTTTGGGGCTTACGAGCAGTACTTC. Translation gives CASSPGFGAYEQYF.

The CDR3 DNA reads as TGTGCCAGCAGCTTAGGGGATCTGGGGGCTACCTACGAGCAGTACTTC. It is translated as CASSLGDLGATYEQYF. The chain couples TRBV7-8 to TRBJ2-7; a weak D match, TRBD1 (6 bases). Germline CDR1 SGHVS, CDR2 FQNEAQ. The CDR3 is 16 amino acids. V lost 1 base and J lost 2, with 15 bases in between.

V gene TRBV5-1 combines with J gene TRBJ2-3; 9 positions agree with TRBD2. The CDR3 extends over 13 amino acids. After removal of 9 bases from V and 6 bases from J, the junction contained 8 bases not matched to a gene. From germline, CDR1 is SGHRS and CDR2 YFSETQ. The CDR3 bases are TGCGCCACCGAGACTAGCGGCTTGGATACGCAGTATTTT. It encodes CATETSGLDTQYF.